The 8 T cell receptor beta chains listed next were all sequenced from one sample in a study of a mutant IDH1 vaccine in newly diagnosed glioma. Their antigens are not known. Time point indicated: week 11, during vaccination. Every vaccine dose comprised 300 ug of mutant IDH1 20-mer peptide plus topical imiquimod. Repertoires were generated with immunoSEQ multiplex PCR, while TCRdb's copy carries only in-frame clones and drops some. Among 110,000 or so clones listed, 75% to 90% were seen once. Sequenced material: PBMCs, taken from a glioma patient whose treatment included an IDH1 peptide vaccine. These receptors originate from a woman between 50 and 59 years old with glioma.

The CDR3 DNA follows: TGTGCCAGCAGTGGGGGGGGCCTCCATAATGAAAAACTGTTTTTT. Protein sequence: CASSGGGLHNEKLFF. This chain joins TRBV28 and TRBJ1-4, with D perhaps TRBD1 (6 bases). With 5 bases removed from V and 4 bases from J, the gap between germline ends came to 14 bases. The germline V gene has CDR1 MDHEN and CDR2 SYDVKM. This CDR3 is built from 15 residues.

This rearrangement joins TRBV28 to TRBJ2-7, with D possibly being TRBD2 (5 bases). This CDR3 is built from 14 residues. V lost 5 bases to trimming and J lost 6 bases, with 17 bases between them. Germline-derived CDR1 and CDR2 are MDHEN and SYDVKM. The CDR3 DNA is TGTGCCAGCAGTACTAACGGGAAATTGAGCGAGCAGTACTTC. Residues: CASSTNGKLSEQYF.

This clone was counted once. V usage is TRBV28 and J usage is TRBJ1-1, with TRBD1 as a possible D gene (6 bases). The V gene lost 9 bases and the J gene lost 3 bases, with 17 bases spanning the gap. Germline values: CDR1 MDHEN, CDR2 SYDVKM. This CDR3 spans 14 amino acids. The CDR3 sequence is CASQLQGGDTEAFF. The DNA for the CDR3 is TGTGCCAGTCAATTACAGGGTGGGGACACTGAAGCTTTCTTT.

The rearrangement links TRBV28 to TRBJ1-5; D unresolved. V lost 2 bases and J lost 6, with 14 bases in between. The germline CDR1 and CDR2 sequences are MDHEN and SYDVKM. The CDR3 sequence is 15 residues long. The CDR3 DNA follows: TGTGCCAGCAGTTTAAGGGTCCTAGGAGGTCAGCCCCAGCATTTT. This translates into CASSLRVLGGQPQHF.

This chain links TRBV7-3 with TRBJ2-7; D unclear. Trimming shortened V by 5 bases and J by 0 bases, and 14 bases separated the two germline ends. CDR1 is SGHTA, CDR2 FQGTGA, per germline. This CDR3 has 15 amino acids. CDR3 loop: CASSLSPGSSYEQYF. The CDR3 DNA reads TGTGCCAGCAGCCTATCGCCAGGTAGCTCCTACGAGCAGTACTTC.

This clone was seen a single time. This chain joins TRBV6-1 and TRBJ2-3, with no clear D. CDR1 is MNHNS and CDR2 is SASEGT in the germline V gene. The CDR3 spans 16 residues. Trimming took 2 bases from V and 2 from J, leaving 14 bases between them. The CDR3, as DNA: TGTGCCAGCAGTGAATTTAAATCTAGGAACACAGATACGCAGTATTTT. Protein: CASSEFKSRNTDTQYF.

The table lists this clone with a few counts. Relative to the germline gene, one junction end is altered; a read error may explain this. J is TRBJ1-5 and V is TRBV15; D unresolved. CDR3 length: 15 residues. The germline V gene has CDR1 LNHNV and CDR2 YYDKDF (reference sequence). The CDR3 reads CATSRGRYSNQPQHF. The CDR3 DNA reads as TGTGCCACCAGTAGAGGGAGATATAGCAATCAGCCCCAGCATTTT.

This rearrangement joins TRBV7-2 to TRBJ2-7; D not certain. Between the trimmed V and J ends, which lost 0 bases and 3 bases, there was a span of 6 bases. The germline V gene has CDR1 SGHTA and CDR2 FQGNSA. The CDR3 contains 13 residues. The CDR3 loop reads CASSLASVYEQYF. As DNA, the CDR3 is TGTGCCAGCAGCTTAGCGAGTGTCTACGAGCAGTACTTC. The full variable domain, in which reference TRBV7-2 and TRBJ2-7 provide the parts outside the CDR3, is GAGVSQSPSNKVTEKGKDVELRCDPISGHTALYWYRQSLGQGLEFLIYFQGNSAPDKSGLPSDRFSAERTGGSVSTLTIQRTQQEDSAVYLCASSLASVYEQYFGPGTRLTVT.